This is a list of T cell receptor beta chains from one sample in a study of CD4 T cells in relation to SARS-CoV-2 and coronaviruses. Assay: immunoSEQ multiplex PCR; the TCRdb copy retains only in-frame clones and omits some. The sample consists of 50,000 to 70,000 clones, approximately 90% of them appearing once. Material: naive CD4+ T cells from PBMCs. These receptors were obtained from an adult with COVID-19. CDR3s include the opening cysteine and the closing phenylalanine or tryptophan. D genes are given only for firm matches. The size entry is marked missing in some rows and otherwise reads once, few, many or a size class.

j_call: TRBJ2-7
d_call: TRBD2
clone_size: once
v_call: TRBV9
cdr3_nt: TGTGCCAGCAGCGTATCTAGCGGGGGGCCCTACGAGCAGTACTTC
cdr3_aa: CASSVSSGGPYEQYF

j_call: TRBJ1-5
d_call: -
clone_size: -
v_call: TRBV28
cdr3_nt: TGTGCCAGCAGTTTCTCCCTAAATCAGCCCCAGCATTTT
cdr3_aa: CASSFSLNQPQHF

j_call: TRBJ1-1
d_call: -
clone_size: -
v_call: TRBV4-1
cdr3_nt: TGCGCCAGCAGCACCTTCCAGGGGCCCCTTGACACTGAAGCTTTCTTT
cdr3_aa: CASSTFQGPLDTEAFF

j_call: TRBJ2-4
d_call: -
clone_size: -
v_call: TRBV19
cdr3_nt: TGTGCCAGTAGGGTCGGCGCGGGATGGAAAAACATTCAGTACTTC
cdr3_aa: CASRVGAGWKNIQYF

j_call: TRBJ1-5
d_call: -
clone_size: -
v_call: TRBV6-2/TRBV6-3
cdr3_nt: TGTGCCAGCAGTTACGAGGGAGATCAGCCCCAGCATTTT
cdr3_aa: CASSYEGDQPQHF

j_call: TRBJ1-1
d_call: -
clone_size: -
v_call: TRBV18
cdr3_nt: TGTGCCAGCTCACCTCTTAGTACACGAGATACTGAAGCTTTCTTT
cdr3_aa: CASSPLSTRDTEAFF

j_call: TRBJ1-1
d_call: -
clone_size: -
v_call: TRBV18
cdr3_nt: TGTGCCAGCTCACCACTGAAGAACACTGAAGCTTTCTTT
cdr3_aa: CASSPLKNTEAFF

j_call: TRBJ2-7
d_call: TRBD2
clone_size: -
v_call: TRBV19
cdr3_nt: TGTGCCAGTAGTATCACTAGCGGGACCTCCTACGAGCAGTACTTC
cdr3_aa: CASSITSGTSYEQYF

j_call: TRBJ2-7
d_call: TRBD1
clone_size: -
v_call: TRBV24-1
cdr3_nt: TGTGCCACCAGTGATCCAGCAGGGGGTTCCTACGAGCAGTACTTC
cdr3_aa: CATSDPAGGSYEQYF

j_call: TRBJ2-7
d_call: TRBD2
clone_size: once
v_call: TRBV7-2
cdr3_nt: TGTGCCAGCAGCTCCCAAGCGGGACTAGCGAACGAGCAGTACTTC
cdr3_aa: CASSSQAGLANEQYF

j_call: TRBJ2-3
d_call: TRBD2
clone_size: -
v_call: TRBV5-1
cdr3_nt: TGCGCCAGCACAGGACTAGCGGGAGGCACAGATACGCAGTATTTT
cdr3_aa: CASTGLAGGTDTQYF

j_call: TRBJ2-1
d_call: -
clone_size: -
v_call: TRBV10-3
cdr3_nt: TGTGCCATCAGTGGGAGGACTGGCACCTACAATGAGCAGTTCTTC
cdr3_aa: CAISGRTGTYNEQFF

j_call: TRBJ2-1
d_call: TRBD1
clone_size: -
v_call: TRBV10-3
cdr3_nt: TGTGCCATCAGTGAAGGGACAGGGAACAATGAGCAGTTCTTC
cdr3_aa: CAISEGTGNNEQFF

j_call: TRBJ2-3
d_call: -
clone_size: -
v_call: TRBV15
cdr3_nt: TGTGCCACCAGCAGAGATGGGACCCGCACAGATACGCAGTATTTT
cdr3_aa: CATSRDGTRTDTQYF

j_call: TRBJ2-2
d_call: -
clone_size: -
v_call: TRBV9
cdr3_nt: TGTGCCAGCAGGGTCAGGGCGAACACCGGGGAGCTGTTTTTT
cdr3_aa: CASRVRANTGELFF

j_call: TRBJ1-1
d_call: -
clone_size: -
v_call: TRBV6-6
cdr3_nt: TGTGCCAGCAGTTACGGGGGGAGCGACACTGAAGCTTTCTTT
cdr3_aa: CASSYGGSDTEAFF

j_call: TRBJ1-2
d_call: TRBD1
clone_size: -
v_call: TRBV7-9
cdr3_nt: TGTGCCAGCAGCTCGGACAGGGGGCTTTTCTATGGCTACACCTTC
cdr3_aa: CASSSDRGLFYGYTF

j_call: TRBJ1-2
d_call: -
clone_size: -
v_call: TRBV28
cdr3_nt: TGTGCCAGCAGTTTACTACCGGGCCAGGGGAACTCTTATGGCTACACCTTC
cdr3_aa: CASSLLPGQGNSYGYTF

j_call: TRBJ2-3
d_call: -
clone_size: -
v_call: TRBV14
cdr3_nt: TGTGCCAGCAGCCAAGGTTCAGTTTTAGATACGCAGTATTTT
cdr3_aa: CASSQGSVLDTQYF

j_call: TRBJ2-3
d_call: TRBD1
clone_size: -
v_call: TRBV28
cdr3_nt: TGTGCCAGTGGGGAGACAGGGGTTAGCACAGATACGCAGTATTTT
cdr3_aa: CASGETGVSTDTQYF

j_call: TRBJ2-3
d_call: TRBD2
clone_size: -
v_call: TRBV10-1
cdr3_nt: TGCGCCAGCAGTGACGGGAGGATGATCACAGATACGCAGTATTTT
cdr3_aa: CASSDGRMITDTQYF

j_call: TRBJ2-5
d_call: -
clone_size: -
v_call: TRBV2
cdr3_nt: TGTGCCAGCAGTGACCAGGGTGAGACCCAGTACTTC
cdr3_aa: CASSDQGETQYF

j_call: TRBJ2-1
d_call: TRBD2
clone_size: -
v_call: TRBV5-1
cdr3_nt: TGCGCCAGCAGCTTGGATACTAGCGGGAGGGCCTATGAGCAGTTCTTC
cdr3_aa: CASSLDTSGRAYEQFF

j_call: TRBJ2-2
d_call: TRBD2
clone_size: -
v_call: TRBV5-4
cdr3_nt: TGTGCCAGCAGTGAGGGGAGGACTAGCGGGAGCACCGGGGAGCTGTTTTTT
cdr3_aa: CASSEGRTSGSTGELFF

j_call: TRBJ2-1
d_call: -
clone_size: -
v_call: TRBV5-5
cdr3_nt: TGTGCCAGCAGCCTGACCCCAACAGGAAACAATGAGCAGTTCTTC
cdr3_aa: CASSLTPTGNNEQFF

j_call: TRBJ2-2
d_call: -
clone_size: -
v_call: TRBV18
cdr3_nt: TGTGCCAGCTCACCATATTCGGGAGCTGGAAACACCGGGGAGCTGTTTTTT
cdr3_aa: CASSPYSGAGNTGELFF

j_call: TRBJ2-3
d_call: -
clone_size: -
v_call: TRBV2
cdr3_nt: TGTGCCAGCAGCGTAGGCACAGATACGCAGTATTTT
cdr3_aa: CASSVGTDTQYF

j_call: TRBJ2-1
d_call: TRBD2
clone_size: -
v_call: TRBV7-3
cdr3_nt: TGTGCCAGCAGCTCGGGACTAGCGGGAGTCGATGAGCAGTTCTTC
cdr3_aa: CASSSGLAGVDEQFF

j_call: TRBJ1-3
d_call: TRBD1
clone_size: -
v_call: TRBV4-1
cdr3_nt: TGCGCCAGCAGCCCAGGGACAGGGTTAAACACCATATATTTT
cdr3_aa: CASSPGTGLNTIYF

j_call: TRBJ2-1
d_call: -
clone_size: -
v_call: TRBV15
cdr3_nt: TGTGCCACCAGCAGCCGGGGCTACAATGAGCAGTTCTTC
cdr3_aa: CATSSRGYNEQFF

j_call: TRBJ1-5
d_call: -
clone_size: -
v_call: TRBV2
cdr3_nt: TGTGCCAGTGGAGAGGGCCGACAGCCCCAGCATTTT
cdr3_aa: CASGEGRQPQHF

j_call: TRBJ1-5
d_call: -
clone_size: -
v_call: TRBV19
cdr3_nt: TGTGCCAGTAGTCCCCAGCATTCGAATAGCAATCAGCCCCAGCATTTT
cdr3_aa: CASSPQHSNSNQPQHF

j_call: TRBJ2-2
d_call: -
clone_size: few
v_call: TRBV5-4
cdr3_nt: TGTGCCAGCAGCTTGTCGGTCCTACTCGCGAACACCGGGGAGCTGTTTTTT
cdr3_aa: CASSLSVLLANTGELFF

j_call: TRBJ2-1
d_call: TRBD2
clone_size: -
v_call: TRBV3-1/TRBV3-2
cdr3_nt: TGTGCCAGCAGCCAAGATGGCCATCCACTAGCGGGACAATACAATGAGCAGTTCTTC
cdr3_aa: CASSQDGHPLAGQYNEQFF

j_call: TRBJ2-3
d_call: -
clone_size: -
v_call: TRBV7-2
cdr3_nt: TGTGCCAGCAGCTTATTTGGGGGATACACAGATACGCAGTATTTT
cdr3_aa: CASSLFGGYTDTQYF

j_call: TRBJ2-7
d_call: TRBD2
clone_size: once
v_call: TRBV28
cdr3_nt: TGTGCCAGCAGTTTAGGGACTAGGGCCTACGAGCAGTACTTC
cdr3_aa: CASSLGTRAYEQYF

j_call: TRBJ2-5
d_call: -
clone_size: once
v_call: TRBV11-2
cdr3_nt: TGTGCCAGCAGCTTTGGACAGACACCCCAAGAGACCCAGTACTTC
cdr3_aa: CASSFGQTPQETQYF

j_call: TRBJ1-2
d_call: -
clone_size: -
v_call: TRBV7-9
cdr3_nt: TGTGCCAGCAGCCCCACCGGACAGATTAACTATGGCTACACCTTC
cdr3_aa: CASSPTGQINYGYTF

j_call: TRBJ2-3
d_call: -
clone_size: -
v_call: TRBV18
cdr3_nt: TGTGCCAGCTCACCAGGACGGGAGCAGACGCAGTATTTT
cdr3_aa: CASSPGREQTQYF

j_call: TRBJ2-2
d_call: -
clone_size: -
v_call: TRBV6-5
cdr3_nt: TGTGCCAGCAGTCCCCCGAACACCGGGGAGCTGTTTTTT
cdr3_aa: CASSPPNTGELFF

j_call: TRBJ2-3
d_call: TRBD2
clone_size: -
v_call: TRBV5-1
cdr3_nt: TGCGCCAGCAGCTACCTAGCGGGAGGGCCGTCAGATACGCAGTATTTT
cdr3_aa: CASSYLAGGPSDTQYF

j_call: TRBJ1-4
d_call: -
clone_size: -
v_call: TRBV19
cdr3_nt: TGTGCCAGTAGTATGGAACGGGGAAATGAAAAACTGTTTTTT
cdr3_aa: CASSMERGNEKLFF

j_call: TRBJ2-1
d_call: TRBD1
clone_size: -
v_call: TRBV24-1
cdr3_nt: TGTGCCACCGGGACAGCGAGGTACAATGAGCAGTTCTTC
cdr3_aa: CATGTARYNEQFF

j_call: TRBJ2-5
d_call: TRBD2
clone_size: -
v_call: TRBV9
cdr3_nt: TGTGCCAGCAGCGTAGGGTTAGCGGGAGGACACGAGACCCAGTACTTC
cdr3_aa: CASSVGLAGGHETQYF

j_call: TRBJ2-3
d_call: -
clone_size: -
v_call: TRBV28
cdr3_nt: TGTGCCAGCAGTTCCGTCCCCGGAGGAGGAGAAAGCACAGATACGCAGTATTTT
cdr3_aa: CASSSVPGGGESTDTQYF

j_call: TRBJ2-7
d_call: -
clone_size: -
v_call: TRBV6-2/TRBV6-3
cdr3_nt: TGTGCCAGCAGTCGCCCCCCGGTTACATCCGCTCGTAGGAGCTCCTACGAGCAGTACTTC
cdr3_aa: CASSRPPVTSARRSSYEQYF